This entry lists 4 T cell receptor beta chains sequenced from one sample in a study of T cells in Graves' hyperthyroidism and ophthalmopathy. TCR beta CDR3 regions were amplified from RNA. Researchers ran a first-round RT-PCR on the TCR CDR3 using the HTBI primer set. TCRdb ran MiXCR on the multiplex PCR reads and lists one entry per CDR3 protein. Among some 550,000 distinct CDR3 sequences, 16% were seen once, and the ten largest hold less than 3.5%. Material for sequencing was blood. The receptor set was obtained from a woman aged 40-49 years with Graves' ophthalmopathy.

This clonotype was detected ten times or more. This chain joins TRBV2 and TRBJ1-2, with a weak D call TRBD1 (5 bases). The CDR3 spans 15 residues. CDR1 SNHLY and CDR2 FYNNEI come from the germline V gene. V was trimmed by 4 bases and J by 0 bases, leaving 12 bases between them. The CDR3 loop is CASSGQKLANYGYTF. CDR3 DNA sequence: TGTGCCAGCAGTGGACAGAAACTTGCTAACTATGGCTACACCTTC.

This clonotype has at least ten counts. The rearrangement uses TRBV12-3 or TRBV12-4 and TRBJ1-1; D not resolved. V was pared by 1 base and J by 7 bases, with 4 bases between. CDR3 size: 11 residues. This chain's CDR3 is CASSLGGEAFF. In DNA, the CDR3 is TGTGCCAGCAGTTTAGGGGGTGAAGCTTTCTTT.

This clonotype was picked up many times. This sequence joins TRBV30 and TRBJ1-3; D uncertain. Trimming stripped 6 bases from V and 4 bases from J, with 4 bases between. The V gene's germline CDR1 is GTSNPN and CDR2 SVGIG (reference sequence). The CDR3 contains 10 residues. CDR3 amino acids: CACQGNTIYF. Here the CDR3 DNA reads TGTGCCTGCCAAGGAAACACCATATATTTT. The entire variable domain, with the rest obtained from reference TRBV30 and TRBJ1-3, is as follows: SQTIHQWPATLVQPVGSPLSLECTVEGTSNPNLYWYRQAAGRGLQLLFYSVGIGQISSEVPQNLSASRPQDRQFILSSKKLLLSDSGFYLCACQGNTIYFGEGSWLTVV.

This clonotype was counted ten times or more. The chain couples TRBV2 to TRBJ2-7; 10 bases line up with TRBD1. This CDR3 contains 15 residues. CDR1 and CDR2 (germline): SNHLY, FYNNEI. V was pared by 6 bases and J by 5 bases, with 10 bases of the junction left unmatched. CDR3 sequence (DNA): TGTGCCAGCAGCTCCGTCGGGACAGGGGTGGACGAGCAGTACTTC. Translating gives CASSSVGTGVDEQYF.